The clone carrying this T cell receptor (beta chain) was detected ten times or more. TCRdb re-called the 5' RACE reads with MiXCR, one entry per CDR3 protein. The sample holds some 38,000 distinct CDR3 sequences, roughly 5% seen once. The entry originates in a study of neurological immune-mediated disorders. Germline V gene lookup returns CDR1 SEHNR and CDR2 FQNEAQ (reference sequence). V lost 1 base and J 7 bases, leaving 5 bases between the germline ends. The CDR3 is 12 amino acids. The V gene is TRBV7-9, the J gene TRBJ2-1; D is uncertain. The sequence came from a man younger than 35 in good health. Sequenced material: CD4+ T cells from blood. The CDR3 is CASSLEPNEQFF. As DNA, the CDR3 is TGTGCCAGCAGCTTAGAACCAAATGAGCAGTTCTTC.